The 14 T cell receptor beta chains presented below share a single source sample, sequenced in a study of blood T cell repertoires in COVID-19. Generated by immunoSEQ multiplex PCR, the TCRdb table keeps only in-frame clones and is missing some. The sample carries 100,000 to 150,000 clones, 85% to 90% recorded once. The specimen was peripheral blood. The origin of the receptors is a woman of 80 years or more with COVID-19, enrolled during active disease.

This clone occurred a few times. J is TRBJ1-2 and V is TRBV15; 9 bases align to TRBD1. Germline V gene data show CDR1 as LNHNV and CDR2 as YYDKDF (reference sequence). The CDR3 covers 15 residues. Trimming took 0 bases from V and 8 from J; bases not matched to a gene: 7. CDR3 sequence (DNA): TGTGCCACCAGCAGAGATCGGGGACAGGGTAGCGGCTACACCTTC. It is translated as CATSRDRGQGSGYTF.

This CDR3 is CASSWDRGYGNTIYF. The CDR3 DNA reads TGTGCCAGCAGCTGGGACAGGGGGTATGGAAACACCATATATTTT. The chain joins TRBV5-4 to TRBJ1-3; TRBD1 matches 11 bases. Looked up from germline, CDR1 is SGHNT and CDR2 is YYREEE (reference sequence). The CDR3 contains 15 residues. Trimming cost V 3 bases and J 3 bases; bases outside gene matches: 2.

This chain links TRBV7-6 with TRBJ2-1, with 10 bases identical to TRBD2. V was clipped by 6 bases and J by 4 bases; unmatched bases: 6. Germline CDR1 is SGHVS and CDR2 is FNYEAQ. The CDR3 runs to 15 residues. The CDR3, as DNA: TGTGCCAGCAGTTCGACTAGCGGGCCTTACAATGAGCAGTTCTTC. Residues: CASSSTSGPYNEQFF.

The gene calls are TRBV7-8 and TRBJ2-3; D is unresolved. In germline, CDR1 is SGHVS, CDR2 FQNEAQ. Deletions cut 7 bases from V and 0 bases from J, with 14 bases between. The CDR3 totals 15 residues. The CDR3 DNA is TGTGCCAGCACCTCGACATCACGTAGCACAGATACGCAGTATTTT. Translation: CASTSTSRSTDTQYF.

The chain carries TRBV28 and TRBJ2-5; TRBD2 might be the D (5 bases). The CDR3 is 13 amino acids. V was trimmed by 6 bases and J by 6 bases, leaving 14 bases between them. Germline lookup yields CDR1 MDHEN and CDR2 SYDVKM. CDR3 sequence (DNA): TGTGCCAGCAGCCTACCCAAGCGGAAGACCCAGTACTTC. Amino acids: CASSLPKRKTQYF.

The chain recombines TRBV28 with TRBJ2-1; TRBD2 matches 9 bases. The V gene's germline CDR1 is MDHEN and CDR2 SYDVKM. Trimming cost V 4 bases and J 8 bases; bases outside gene matches: 15. The CDR3 sequence is 17 residues long. The CDR3 DNA is TGTGCCAGCAGTTCCTCTGGGGTTAGCGGGAGTTTAGATGAGCAGTTCTTC. Translated, it gives CASSSSGVSGSLDEQFF.

The CDR3 DNA is TGTGCCAGTAAAACTAGCGGGTATTCGTTCTTC. It specifies CASKTSGYSFF. The chain links TRBV19 to TRBJ2-1; 9 bases fit TRBD2. This CDR3 has 11 amino acids. CDR1 is LNHDA and CDR2 is SQIVND in the germline V gene (reference sequence). V shed 7 bases, J shed 15 bases, and the junction held 7 bases outside the gene matches.

The chain recombines TRBV11-3 with TRBJ2-5; a possible D gene is TRBD1 (6 bases). CDR3 length: 13 residues. Trimming stripped 0 bases from V and 6 bases from J, with 8 bases between. Germline CDR1 is SGHNT and CDR2 is YENEEA. The CDR3 region has the DNA TGTGCCAGCAGCTTAGAGAGGGGGAAGACCCAGTACTTC. Amino acid sequence: CASSLERGKTQYF.

The chain is built from TRBV9 and TRBJ2-5, with no clear D. V lost 0 bases, J lost 0 bases, and 12 bases lay in between. Germline-derived CDR1 and CDR2 are SGDLS and YYNGEE. CDR3 length: 16 amino acids. The CDR3 region is CASSVESLADQETQYF. CDR3 DNA: TGTGCCAGCAGCGTAGAAAGTTTGGCGGACCAAGAGACCCAGTACTTC.

The chain recombines TRBV28 with TRBJ1-5; no reliable D call. Looked up from germline, CDR1 is MDHEN and CDR2 is SYDVKM. The CDR3 runs 13 residues. Trimming stripped 5 bases from V and 4 bases from J, with 9 bases between. The DNA of the CDR3 is TGTGCCAGCAGTCCACTCGAAAATCAGCCCCAGCATTTT. It codes for CASSPLENQPQHF.

The V gene is TRBV1, the J gene TRBJ2-7; the table's D gene call, TRBD2, was not cross checked with the DNA. TRBV1 is classified as a pseudogene. The CDR3 spans 17 residues. The CDR3 nucleotides are TGCACCAGCAGCCAAGATCCGGGCGGGAGGGCCTGGGGCGAGCAGTACTTC. This translates into CTSSQDPGGRAWGEQYF.

This sequence joins TRBV5-1 and TRBJ1-3, with D tentatively TRBD1 (5 bases). Germline V gives CDR1 SGHRS, CDR2 YFSETQ. This CDR3 spans 16 amino acids. V dropped 1 base and J dropped 3 bases, with 14 bases sitting between them. Written as DNA, the CDR3 is TGCGCCAGCAGCTTGCAGCCTATAGGGGATGGAAACACCATATATTTT. This gives the protein CASSLQPIGDGNTIYF.

The gene calls are TRBV6-5 and TRBJ2-1; 10 nucleotides align to TRBD2. This CDR3 is 15 amino acids long. Germline lookup yields CDR1 MNHEY and CDR2 SVGAGI. V shed 6 bases and J 10 bases; nucleotides not matched to a gene: 12. CDR3 in amino acids: CASRRASGSHGEQFF. The DNA of the CDR3 is TGTGCCAGCAGAAGGGCTAGCGGGAGCCACGGCGAGCAGTTCTTC.

This clone was seen once. This sequence joins TRBV13 and TRBJ2-1; a possible D gene is TRBD2 (5 bases). Trimming removed 5 bases at V and 5 bases at J, with 16 bases between. Germline CDR1 and CDR2: PRHDT and FYEKMQ (reference sequence). The CDR3 is 15 residues long. The CDR3 here is CASSPRRGLHNEQFF. CDR3 DNA sequence: TGTGCCAGCAGCCCCCGACGAGGGCTGCACAATGAGCAGTTCTTC.